The entry below gives a single TCR beta chain sequence along with its context. As yet, its antigen is unknown. This sample is part of a study of shared clonotypes between healthy human individuals. Trimming cost V 8 bases and J 2 bases, with 19 bases left between them. The germline CDR1 and CDR2 sequences are MNHEY and SVGAGI. The CDR3 is made up of 15 amino acids. The healthy adult donors were HIV-negative and reported no recent acute infections or vaccinations. Study conclusions and caveats: It was observed that 5% to 6% of naive CD4 clonotypes were shared across a few donors.

Clones were sequenced by immunoSEQ multiplex PCR, and TCRdb holds only the in-frame ones, with some missing. The table shows approximately 2,300,000 clones, with roughly 92% occurring only once. The chain couples TRBV6-5 to TRBJ2-7, with D hard to call. The source is a young man in good health. Some clones in this sample may be carry-over from other donors' samples. Material for sequencing was naive CD4+ T cells from PBMCs. Noted subset: CD45RA+ positively selected. CDR3 DNA sequence: TGTGCCAGCGCGAGGTCCGGCGCAGCGACCTACGAGCAGTACTTC. It codes for CASARSGAATYEQYF.